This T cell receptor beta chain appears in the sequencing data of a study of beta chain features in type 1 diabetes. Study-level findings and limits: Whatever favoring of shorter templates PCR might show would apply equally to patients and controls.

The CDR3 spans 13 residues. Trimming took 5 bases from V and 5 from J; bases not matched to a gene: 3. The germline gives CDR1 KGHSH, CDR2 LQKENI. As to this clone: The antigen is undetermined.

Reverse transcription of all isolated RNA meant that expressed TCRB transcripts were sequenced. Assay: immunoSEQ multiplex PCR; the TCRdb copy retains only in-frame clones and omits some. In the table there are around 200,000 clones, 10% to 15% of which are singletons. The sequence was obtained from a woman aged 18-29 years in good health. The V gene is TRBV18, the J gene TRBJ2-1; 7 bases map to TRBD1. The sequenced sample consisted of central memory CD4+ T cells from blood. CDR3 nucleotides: TGTGCCAGCTCAGACGGACAGGACAATGAGCAGTTCTTC. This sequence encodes CASSDGQDNEQFF.